The rows below give T cell receptor beta chains drawn from one sample of a study of blood T cell repertoires in COVID-19. The data were produced by immunoSEQ multiplex PCR, yet TCRdb's version contains in-frame clones alone and is incomplete. This sample has more than 300,000 clones; 90% occur once, and the top ten carry around 0.97%. The sample taken for sequencing was peripheral blood. Every receptor here comes from a woman aged 35 to 49 with COVID-19, enrolled during active disease. Both conserved end residues are part of each CDR3. Fields, in order: D gene, clone size, J gene, V gene, CDR3 DNA, CDR3 protein. A D gene is named only where the DNA matches it firmly. Clone size is stated in some rows and not others, as once, few, many or a class when expanded.

d_call: TRBD1; clone_size: few; j_call: TRBJ2-3; v_call: TRBV28; cdr3_nt: TGTGCCAGCAGTTTTTTCCCCCAGGGGGCCGCAGATACGCAGTATTTT; cdr3_aa: CASSFFPQGAADTQYF
d_call: NA; clone_size: NA; j_call: TRBJ2-7; v_call: TRBV28; cdr3_nt: TGTGCCAGCAGCTACCTAAACCCGGACAGCCCCAAACTCTACGAGCAGTACTTC; cdr3_aa: CASSYLNPDSPKLYEQYF
d_call: NA; clone_size: NA; j_call: TRBJ2-7; v_call: TRBV6-5; cdr3_nt: TGTGCCAGCAGTTACTCACGGTTGAGGCAGGGCTACGAGCAGTACTTC; cdr3_aa: CASSYSRLRQGYEQYF
d_call: TRBD2; clone_size: NA; j_call: TRBJ2-5; v_call: TRBV28; cdr3_nt: TGTGCCAGCAGTTCCGGACTAGCGGGAGGATCGGAGACCCAGTACTTC; cdr3_aa: CASSSGLAGGSETQYF
d_call: TRBD1; clone_size: NA; j_call: TRBJ2-2; v_call: TRBV9; cdr3_nt: TGTGCCAGCAGCGTAGCCACAGGGGTTACCGGGGAGCTGTTTTTT; cdr3_aa: CASSVATGVTGELFF
d_call: TRBD1; clone_size: NA; j_call: TRBJ1-1; v_call: TRBV12-3/TRBV12-4; cdr3_nt: TGTGCCAGCAACCAGGGGGCTGAAGCTTTCTTT; cdr3_aa: CASNQGAEAFF
d_call: NA; clone_size: NA; j_call: TRBJ1-1; v_call: TRBV4-1; cdr3_nt: TGCGCCAGCAGCCAAGATTTCCGGGGGTCTCTTGAAGCTTTCTTT; cdr3_aa: CASSQDFRGSLEAFF
d_call: NA; clone_size: NA; j_call: TRBJ1-5; v_call: TRBV28; cdr3_nt: TGTGCCAGCAGTTTGCTGGACAGCCTCCGGCCCCAGCATTTT; cdr3_aa: CASSLLDSLRPQHF
d_call: NA; clone_size: NA; j_call: TRBJ1-5; v_call: TRBV7-2; cdr3_nt: TGTGCCAGCAGCACTTCCGGAGGGGTTAGCAATCAGCCCCAGCATTTT; cdr3_aa: CASSTSGGVSNQPQHF
d_call: NA; clone_size: NA; j_call: TRBJ1-1; v_call: TRBV28; cdr3_nt: TGTGCCAGCAGAGAGATGAACACTGAAGCTTTCTTT; cdr3_aa: CASREMNTEAFF
d_call: NA; clone_size: NA; j_call: TRBJ1-5; v_call: TRBV7-8; cdr3_nt: TGTGCCAGCAGCTTAGAGGCAGGGCGAAGGCTAGGACAGCCCCAGCATTTT; cdr3_aa: CASSLEAGRRLGQPQHF
d_call: NA; clone_size: NA; j_call: TRBJ1-4; v_call: TRBV14; cdr3_nt: TGTGCCAGCAGCCAGCAGTATCAAGTTGAAAAACTGTTTTTT; cdr3_aa: CASSQQYQVEKLFF
d_call: NA; clone_size: NA; j_call: TRBJ2-7; v_call: TRBV28; cdr3_nt: TGTGCCAGCAGCCCAACCTCCGCTGGTACTAGCAGCTCCTACGAGCAGTACTTC; cdr3_aa: CASSPTSAGTSSSYEQYF
d_call: TRBD1; clone_size: once; j_call: TRBJ2-1; v_call: TRBV11-3; cdr3_nt: TGTGCCAGCAGCTTCTCAGGGGGCAATGAGCAGTTCTTC; cdr3_aa: CASSFSGGNEQFF
d_call: TRBD1; clone_size: NA; j_call: TRBJ1-1; v_call: TRBV19; cdr3_nt: TGTGCCAGTAGTACTGGGACAGGGGGCGGGGGAACTGAAGCTTTCTTT; cdr3_aa: CASSTGTGGGGTEAFF
d_call: TRBD2; clone_size: NA; j_call: TRBJ2-7; v_call: TRBV5-6; cdr3_nt: TGTGCCAGCAGCTTGGCGACTAGCGGGTTCTACGAGCAGTACTTC; cdr3_aa: CASSLATSGFYEQYF
d_call: TRBD2; clone_size: few; j_call: TRBJ2-7; v_call: TRBV7-8; cdr3_nt: TGTGCCAGCAGCTTAGTTCGGCCTAGCGGGCTGCACGAGCAGTACTTC; cdr3_aa: CASSLVRPSGLHEQYF
d_call: TRBD1; clone_size: NA; j_call: TRBJ2-2; v_call: TRBV28; cdr3_nt: TGTGCCAGCATCCTACGGACAGGAGGCACCGGGGAGCTGTTTTTT; cdr3_aa: CASILRTGGTGELFF
d_call: NA; clone_size: NA; j_call: TRBJ2-1; v_call: TRBV29-1; cdr3_nt: TGCAGCGTTGTCGAGCTGAGCTCCTACAATGAGCAGTTCTTC; cdr3_aa: CSVVELSSYNEQFF
d_call: NA; clone_size: NA; j_call: TRBJ1-5; v_call: TRBV11-2; cdr3_nt: TGTGCCAGCAGTCCGCAGCATTTT; cdr3_aa: CASSPQHF
d_call: NA; clone_size: few; j_call: TRBJ1-1; v_call: TRBV19; cdr3_nt: TGTGCCAGTAGCTTCTGGAAGGGAGGGAACACTGAAGCTTTCTTT; cdr3_aa: CASSFWKGGNTEAFF
d_call: TRBD1; clone_size: once; j_call: TRBJ2-2; v_call: TRBV4-1; cdr3_nt: TGCGCCAGCAGCCAAGTTAACAGGGGCGGGGAGCTGTTTTTT; cdr3_aa: CASSQVNRGGELFF